Below are 25 T cell receptor beta chains sequenced from a single sample in a study of T cells after yellow fever vaccination (dated by TCRdb to about 2019). Library method: 5' RACE. Sequencing instrument: Illumina HiSeq 2500. In-frame beta chains were kept once TCRdb had trimmed the public reads at Q25 with fastp and called clones with MiXCR. Every CDR3 protein is listed once, alongside the most common genes and DNA of its rows. This sample holds about 500,000 distinct CDR3 sequences; about 17% were observed only once. Around 16% of the sample is in the top ten clones. The treatment or condition label, as the study defines it: live attenuated yellow fever vaccine strain. The starting material was PBMCs, obtained 5 days after the first yellow fever vaccination. These receptors came from a man between 18 and 35 years old who received the YFV17D yellow fever vaccine.

This clonotype came up a few times. V is TRBV18 and J is TRBJ1-2, with D unresolved. The ends were cut back, 5 bases at V and 3 bases at J, with 10 bases in the middle. Germline CDR1 is KGHSH and CDR2 is LQKENI. The CDR3 loop spans 13 amino acids. The CDR3 DNA reads as TGTGCCAGCTCAAGGCCGACCGACTATGGCTACACCTTC. Its translation: CASSRPTDYGYTF.

This clonotype was seen ten or more times. The rearrangement links TRBV7-2 to TRBJ2-6, with a tentative D call TRBD2 (5 bases). In germline, CDR1 is SGHTA, CDR2 FQGNSA. V was pared by 5 bases and J by 0 bases, with 8 bases between. CDR3 length: 15 amino acids. The CDR3 DNA reads TGTGCCAGCAGCAATCGGGACTCTGGGGCCAACGTCCTGACTTTC. It is translated as CASSNRDSGANVLTF.

V usage is TRBV29-1 and J usage is TRBJ2-4, with D perhaps matching TRBD1 or TRBD2 (5 bases each). CDR1 and CDR2 (germline): SQVTM, ANQGSEA. This CDR3 is built from 14 residues. Trimming removed 4 bases from V and 3 bases from J, with 13 bases in between. Written as DNA, the CDR3 is TGCAGCGTTGGGGCCTGGGACGGCAAAAACATTCAGTACTTC. Protein sequence: CSVGAWDGKNIQYF.

The V and J genes are TRBV7-3 and TRBJ2-2, with TRBD1 matching over 8 bases. Trimming took 6 bases from V and 2 from J; bases not matched to a gene: 8. Germline V gene lookup returns CDR1 SGHTA and CDR2 FQGTGA. The CDR3 consists of 16 residues. Written as DNA, the CDR3 is TGTGCCAGCAGTCACGGACAGGGCAAAAACACCGGGGAGCTGTTTTTT. Protein: CASSHGQGKNTGELFF.

This chain connects TRBV19 to TRBJ2-7; the match to TRBD1 covers 7 bases. Germline CDR1 is LNHDA and CDR2 is SQIVND (reference sequence). The trim removed 5 bases at V and 1 base at J, leaving 11 bases unmatched. This CDR3 has 16 residues. The chain's CDR3 is CASSPWDSRLSYEQYF. For the CDR3, the DNA is TGTGCCAGTAGTCCTTGGGACAGTCGACTTTCCTACGAGCAGTACTTC.

A few counts support this clonotype. J is TRBJ1-2 and V is TRBV4-1, with 12 nucleotides matching TRBD1. The CDR3 runs to 19 residues. Per germline, CDR1 MGHRA and CDR2 YSYEKL. Trimming took 3 bases from V and 8 from J; bases not matched to a gene: 19. CDR3 coding DNA: TGCGCCAGCAGCCATTCGAAATTTATCCGGGACAGGGGGCTACGCGGCTACACCTTC. It yields the protein CASSHSKFIRDRGLRGYTF.

The chain carries TRBV9 and TRBJ2-5; D assignment may be TRBD1 or TRBD2 (6 bases each). The CDR3 extends over 16 amino acids. Germline loops: CDR1 SGDLS, CDR2 YYNGEE. Trimming removed 0 bases from V and 5 bases from J, with 17 bases in between. The CDR3 sequence: CASSVALGGLSETQYF. For the CDR3, the DNA is TGTGCCAGCAGCGTAGCTCTCGGGGGCCTATCGGAGACCCAGTACTTC.

This clonotype has more than one count but fewer than ten. This chain joins TRBV9 and TRBJ2-7; 10 positions agree with TRBD1. The ends lost 3 bases at V and 4 bases at J; junction bases unmatched: 7. Germline V gene lookup returns CDR1 SGDLS and CDR2 YYNGEE. This CDR3 has 15 amino acids. Here the CDR3 reads CASSGPGTGAYEQYF. In nucleotides, the CDR3 is TGTGCCAGCAGCGGGCCTGGGACAGGGGCTTACGAGCAGTACTTC.

The rearrangement links TRBV18 to TRBJ1-6, with D possibly TRBD1 on 5 matching bases. V lost 2 bases and J 10 bases, leaving 9 bases between the germline ends. Germline V gene lookup returns CDR1 KGHSH and CDR2 LQKENI. The CDR3 is 13 residues long. This chain's CDR3 is CASSPFRDSPLHF. DNA of the CDR3: TGTGCCAGCTCACCATTCAGGGACTCACCCCTCCACTTT.

The chain joins TRBV12-3 or TRBV12-4 to TRBJ2-3; a weak D match, TRBD1 (5 bases). The CDR3 totals 17 residues. V was pared by 6 bases and J by 0 bases, with 19 bases between. CDR3 loop: CASSLTLTTDSTDTQYF. CDR3 coding DNA: TGTGCCAGCAGCCTCACACTAACGACAGATAGCACAGATACGCAGTATTTT.

This clonotype came up a few times. V usage is TRBV29-1 and J usage is TRBJ1-1; 12 bases are a match to TRBD1. The V segment lost 7 bases and the J segment 4 bases; nucleotides outside the gene matches: 4. This CDR3 comprises 13 residues. Per germline, CDR1 SQVTM and CDR2 ANQGSEA. The DNA for the CDR3 is TGCAGCGCAGGGACAGGGGGCCTCACTGAAGCTTTCTTT. It yields the protein CSAGTGGLTEAFF.

The V and J genes are TRBV12-3 or TRBV12-4 and TRBJ1-1; D is uncertain. V dropped 1 base and J dropped 1 base, with 7 bases sitting between them. The CDR3 is made up of 14 amino acids. The CDR3 here is CASSLGHWNTEAFF. The CDR3 nucleotides read TGTGCCAGCAGTTTAGGACATTGGAACACTGAAGCTTTCTTT.

The chain carries TRBV5-1 and TRBJ2-1, with 9 bases identical to TRBD1. Trimming took 0 bases from V and 8 from J; bases not matched to a gene: 6. The V gene's germline CDR1 is SGHRS and CDR2 YFSETQ. This CDR3 is built from 15 residues. CDR3 in amino acids: CASSLVGQGYDEQFF. CDR3 nucleotide sequence: TGCGCCAGCAGCTTGGTGGGACAGGGATACGATGAGCAGTTCTTC.

V is TRBV7-2 and J is TRBJ2-5; no clear D gene. The germline V and J ends were trimmed by 1 base and 5 bases, with 14 bases remaining between them. The CDR3 extends over 15 amino acids. Germline CDR1 SGHTA, CDR2 FQGNSA. The CDR3 region has the DNA TGTGCCAGCAGCTTAGTCTATTGGGGTGGGGAGACCCAGTACTTC. It specifies CASSLVYWGGETQYF.

The V and J genes are TRBV24-1 and TRBJ2-3, with 8 bases identical to TRBD1. Germline V gene sequence: CDR1 KGHDR, CDR2 SFDVKD. The V segment lost 7 bases and the J segment 4 bases; nucleotides outside the gene matches: 15. CDR3 length equals 17 residues. CDR3: CATSASSGQATPDTQYF. The DNA for the CDR3 is TGTGCCACCAGCGCCAGCTCGGGACAGGCGACGCCAGATACGCAGTATTTT.

In this sample, this clonotype turned up a few times. The chain links TRBV28 to TRBJ2-5; D not certain. V lost 5 bases and J lost 1, with 11 bases in between. CDR1 and CDR2 (germline): MDHEN, SYDVKM. This CDR3 is 14 amino acids long. CDR3 region: CASSAGQTQETQYF. As DNA, the CDR3 is TGTGCCAGCAGTGCCGGGCAGACCCAAGAGACCCAGTACTTC.

The table lists this clonotype with a few counts. The gene calls are TRBV20-1 and TRBJ2-7; 8 bases map to TRBD2. This CDR3 contains 14 residues. The germline V gene has CDR1 DFQATT and CDR2 SNEGSKA (reference sequence). V lost 3 bases and J lost 3; bases outside the gene matches: 7. CDR3 in DNA: TGCAGTGCTAGCGATCCACTAGCGGACTACGAGCAGTACGTC. This encodes CSASDPLADYEQYV.

V and J are TRBV6-1 and TRBJ1-3; D perhaps matches TRBD1 (5 bases). Germline CDR1 and CDR2: MNHNS and SASEGT. V was shortened by 6 bases and J by 1 base, with 16 bases between the two germline ends. The CDR3 contains 16 residues. The CDR3 bases are TGTGCCAGCAGCCCCTCGGGGCCCGGATCTGGAAACACCATATATTTT. It yields the protein CASSPSGPGSGNTIYF.

The CDR3 is CASSPVSGTGGVGEQFF. CDR3 nucleotide sequence: TGTGCCAGCAGCCCCGTTTCCGGGACAGGGGGCGTCGGGGAGCAGTTCTTC. The V gene is TRBV11-2, the J gene TRBJ2-1, with 12 bases that match TRBD1. CDR1 is SGHAT, CDR2 FQNNGV, per germline. The length of the CDR3 is 17 residues. V lost 5 bases, J lost 10 bases, and 15 bases stayed unmatched. The variable domain in full, completed from reference TRBV11-2 and TRBJ2-1, reads EAGVAQSPRYKIIEKRQSVAFWCNPISGHATLYWYQQILGQGPKLLIQFQNNGVVDDSQLPKDRFSAERLKGVDSTLKIQPAKLEDSAVYLCASSPVSGTGGVGEQFFGPGTRLTVL.

The chain has TRBV4-2 and TRBJ2-1; TRBD2 agrees at 9 bases. V lost 0 bases and J lost 5; bases outside the gene matches: 8. This CDR3 is built from 17 residues. CDR1 is LGHNA, CDR2 YNFKEQ, per germline. CDR3 loop: CASSQDGGGGGHNEQFF. Here the CDR3 DNA reads TGTGCCAGCAGCCAAGATGGTGGCGGGGGGGGGCACAATGAGCAGTTCTTC.

The table lists this clonotype with a few counts. The rearrangement links TRBV11-2 to TRBJ2-5; possibly TRBD1 for D (6 bases). Germline lookup yields CDR1 SGHAT and CDR2 FQNNGV. V was clipped by 6 bases and J by 2 bases, with 16 bases between them. The CDR3 is made up of 15 amino acids. CDR3 nucleotides: TGTGCCAGCAGAGAATGGGGTCAGGGGCAAGAGACCCAGTACTTC. Amino acid sequence: CASREWGQGQETQYF.

The rearrangement joins TRBV20-1 to TRBJ2-7, with 12 nucleotides matching TRBD2. CDR1 DFQATT and CDR2 SNEGSKA come from the germline V gene (reference sequence). After removal of 2 bases from V and 3 bases from J, the junction contained 2 bases not matched to a gene. The CDR3 consists of 14 residues. Here the CDR3 reads CSARSSGGVYEQYF. The CDR3 DNA reads as TGCAGTGCTAGATCTAGCGGGGGGGTCTACGAGCAGTACTTC.

This clonotype was picked up a small number of times. This sequence joins TRBV29-1 and TRBJ2-3; no clear D gene. CDR1 is SQVTM and CDR2 is ANQGSEA in the germline V gene. CDR3 length: 13 amino acids. Trimming shortened V by 0 bases and J by 1 base, and 5 bases separated the two germline ends. DNA for the CDR3: TGCAGCGTTGAAGATCCAGGCACAGATACGCAGTATTTT. Translation: CSVEDPGTDTQYF.

This rearrangement joins TRBV12-3 or TRBV12-4 to TRBJ1-4, with 9 bases matching TRBD1. The V and J ends lost 6 bases and 6 bases, in that order; junction bases with no gene match: 8. CDR3 length: 15 residues. The CDR3 here is CASSPDGTGYEKLFF. CDR3 sequence (DNA): TGTGCCAGCAGCCCTGATGGGACAGGGTATGAAAAACTGTTTTTT.

This clonotype was seen only a few times. The gene calls are TRBV12-3 or TRBV12-4 and TRBJ1-1; D gene ambiguous. This CDR3 has 13 residues. Deletions cut 3 bases from V and 5 bases from J, with 10 bases between. This CDR3 is CASSFRMRTEAFF. As DNA, the CDR3 is TGTGCCAGCAGTTTTCGGATGAGGACTGAAGCTTTCTTT.